The sequence of this T cell receptor (beta chain) was determined in a study of blood T cell repertoires in COVID-19. Original processing notes: Amplifying reference gene primers gave estimates of nucleated cell counts. Using immunoSEQ multiplex PCR, the repertoire was profiled, and TCRdb retains in-frame clones only, with some absent. Clone size and V and J calls were adopted from that table, with D and trimming inferred from the DNA. The table includes more than 65,000 clones, more than 75% detected once. This CDR3 comprises 15 residues. Germline lookup yields CDR1 LGHDT and CDR2 YNNKEL (reference sequence). Trimming removed 5 bases at V and 5 bases at J, with 16 bases between.

The sample comprised peripheral blood. The chain employs TRBV3-1 (or the pseudogene TRBV3-2) and TRBJ2-1; a weak D match, TRBD1 (5 bases). This receptor was obtained from an elderly woman with active or convalescent COVID-19. CDR3: CASSDQGVSHNEQFF. The DNA of the CDR3 is TGTGCCAGCAGCGACCAGGGCGTTTCTCACAATGAGCAGTTCTTC.